The clone carrying this TCR beta chain has just one count. These data are taken from a study of cytomegalovirus exposure and HLA in healthy donors. Overall study context: From about 179 million T cells, an earlier analysis saw roughly 110 million unique TCR beta sequences. Among 398 genotyped donors, roughly 80% fell in the Caucasian-associated ancestry cluster.

Both 60 Vbeta primers and 13 Jbeta primers went into the PCR. TCRdb's table, derived via immunoSEQ multiplex PCR, lists solely in-frame clones and lacks some. The sample lists 120,000 or so clones; around three quarters were seen once. The V segment lost 5 bases and the J segment 8 bases; nucleotides outside the gene matches: 8. Germline V lookup: CDR1 LNHDA, CDR2 SQIVND (reference sequence). CDR3 length: 16 amino acids. Sequencing input: PBMCs. The chain combines TRBV19 with TRBJ2-1, with TRBD2 identical over 14 bases. This clonotype was obtained from a young man in good health and CMV-seronegative. CDR3 bases: TGTGCCAGTAGTTCGGGACTAGCGGGAGTTCGCCATGAGCAGTTCTTC. Translation: CASSSGLAGVRHEQFF.